This passage covers 8 T cell receptor beta chains from one sample sequenced in a study of control samples from healthy donors and cancer patients (dated by TCRdb to 2020 to 2021). Libraries came from the immunoSEQ multiplex PCR assay. Held by TCRdb, this immuneACCESS table contains in-frame sequences only and omits some clones. Under half of the omission traces to an unresolved V gene where checked; the cause of the rest is unknown. The sample profile shows roughly 100,000 clones; roughly 89% of them were found once. The leading ten clones occupy approximately 7.8% of the sample. Sequenced: blood. These receptors were obtained from a man aged 25-40 years in good health.

The chain recombines TRBV7-8 with TRBJ2-7; perhaps TRBD1 as D (6 bases). The V end was cut by 1 base, the J end by 2 bases, with 18 bases between. This CDR3 region has 17 residues. CDR1 is SGHVS, CDR2 FQNEAQ, per germline. The CDR3 region is CASSLGQYPGEAYEQYV. The CDR3 coding sequence is TGTGCCAGCAGCTTAGGCCAATATCCAGGGGAAGCCTACGAGCAGTACGTC.

The chain has TRBV5-1 and TRBJ2-3, with D perhaps TRBD2 (5 bases). Trimming removed 7 bases from V and 1 base from J, with 16 bases in between. Germline assignment: CDR1 SGHRS and CDR2 YFSETQ. This CDR3 is built from 15 residues. This chain's CDR3 is CASGLPDGGTDTQYF. The CDR3 DNA reads as TGCGCCAGCGGACTCCCGGACGGTGGCACAGATACGCAGTATTTT.

The V and J genes are TRBV5-1 and TRBJ2-1; 7 positions match TRBD2. The CDR3 runs to 14 residues. Trimming removed 7 bases from V and 8 bases from J; junction bases left unmatched: 12. Germline lookup yields CDR1 SGHRS and CDR2 YFSETQ. This CDR3 reads CASRALWGGDEQFF. In nucleotides, the CDR3 is TGCGCCAGCCGCGCCTTATGGGGGGGGGATGAGCAGTTCTTC.

The chain recombines TRBV9 with TRBJ1-1, with no clear D. The length of the CDR3 is 14 residues. CDR1 and CDR2 (germline): SGDLS, YYNGEE. The V and J ends lost 5 bases and 4 bases respectively, with 15 bases between them. The CDR3 DNA reads as TGTGCCAGCAGTTACTACAGCGATTCCACTGAAGCTTTCTTT. Protein product: CASSYYSDSTEAFF. Together with reference TRBV9 and TRBJ1-1, the CDR3 gives the full variable domain: DSGVTQTPKHLITATGQRVTLRCSPRSGDLSVYWYQQSLDQGLQFLIQYYNGEERAKGNILERFSAQQFPDLHSELNLSSLELGDSALYFCASSYYSDSTEAFFGQGTRLTVV.

The CDR3 is CASSQESLINEQFF. The DNA of the CDR3 is TGTGCCAGCAGCCAAGAATCCCTCATCAATGAGCAGTTCTTC. The chain couples TRBV3-1 (or the pseudogene TRBV3-2) to TRBJ2-1; D is undetermined. This CDR3 spans 14 amino acids. V lost 0 bases to trimming and J lost 6 bases, with 9 bases between them. Germline CDR1 LGHDT, CDR2 YNNKEL (reference sequence).

This clone has only a few counts. The CDR3 protein is CATRGPPNQPQHF. In DNA form, the CDR3 reads TGTGCCACCAGGGGGCCGCCTAATCAGCCCCAGCATTTT. This chain links TRBV24-1 with TRBJ1-5, with D possibly matching TRBD1 (5 bases). V gave up 7 bases and J gave up 4 bases, with 10 bases separating them. The CDR3 spans 13 residues. In germline, CDR1 is KGHDR, CDR2 SFDVKD.

The chain links TRBV6-5 to TRBJ1-1; 8 bases agree with TRBD1. Looked up from germline, CDR1 is MNHEY and CDR2 is SVGAGI. There are 15 residues in the CDR3. V dropped 4 bases and J dropped 0; count of bases not matched to a gene: 4. CDR3 nucleotides: TGTGCCAGCAGTTCCGACAGGGGATTGAACACTGAAGCTTTCTTT. Amino acid sequence: CASSSDRGLNTEAFF.

This chain joins TRBV28 and TRBJ2-1, with D possibly being TRBD2 (8 bases). This CDR3 has 15 amino acids. With 10 bases removed from V and 5 bases from J, the gap between germline ends came to 21 bases. From germline, CDR1 is MDHEN and CDR2 SYDVKM. The CDR3 reads CATYRGAGENNEQFF. The CDR3 DNA sequence: TGTGCCACCTACAGGGGAGCGGGAGAAAACAATGAGCAGTTCTTC.